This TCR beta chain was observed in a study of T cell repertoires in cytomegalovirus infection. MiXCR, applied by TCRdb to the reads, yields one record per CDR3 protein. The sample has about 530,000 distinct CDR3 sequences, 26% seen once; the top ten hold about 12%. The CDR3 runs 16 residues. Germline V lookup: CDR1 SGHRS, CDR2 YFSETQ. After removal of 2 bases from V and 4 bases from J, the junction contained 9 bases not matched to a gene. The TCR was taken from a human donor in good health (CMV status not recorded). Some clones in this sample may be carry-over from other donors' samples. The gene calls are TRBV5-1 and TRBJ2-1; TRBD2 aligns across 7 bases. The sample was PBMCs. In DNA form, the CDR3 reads TGCGCCAGCAGCTTCGCCTCTAGCGGAGAGTACAATGAGCAGTTCTTC. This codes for CASSFASSGEYNEQFF.